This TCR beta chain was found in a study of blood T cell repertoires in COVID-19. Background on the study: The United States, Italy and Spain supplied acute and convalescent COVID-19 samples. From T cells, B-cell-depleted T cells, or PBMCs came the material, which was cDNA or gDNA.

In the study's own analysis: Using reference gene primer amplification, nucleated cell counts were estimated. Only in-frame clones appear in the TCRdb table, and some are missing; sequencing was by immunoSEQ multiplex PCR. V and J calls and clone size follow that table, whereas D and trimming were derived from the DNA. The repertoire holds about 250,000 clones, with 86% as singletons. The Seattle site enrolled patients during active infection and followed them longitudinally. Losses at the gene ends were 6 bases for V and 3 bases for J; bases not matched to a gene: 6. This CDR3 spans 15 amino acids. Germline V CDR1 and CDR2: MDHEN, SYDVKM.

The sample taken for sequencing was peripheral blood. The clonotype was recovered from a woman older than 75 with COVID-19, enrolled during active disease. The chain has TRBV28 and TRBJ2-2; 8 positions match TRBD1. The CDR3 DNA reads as TGTGCCAGCAGACCAGGGGGCGTCCACACCGGGGAGCTGTTTTTT. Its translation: CASRPGGVHTGELFF.